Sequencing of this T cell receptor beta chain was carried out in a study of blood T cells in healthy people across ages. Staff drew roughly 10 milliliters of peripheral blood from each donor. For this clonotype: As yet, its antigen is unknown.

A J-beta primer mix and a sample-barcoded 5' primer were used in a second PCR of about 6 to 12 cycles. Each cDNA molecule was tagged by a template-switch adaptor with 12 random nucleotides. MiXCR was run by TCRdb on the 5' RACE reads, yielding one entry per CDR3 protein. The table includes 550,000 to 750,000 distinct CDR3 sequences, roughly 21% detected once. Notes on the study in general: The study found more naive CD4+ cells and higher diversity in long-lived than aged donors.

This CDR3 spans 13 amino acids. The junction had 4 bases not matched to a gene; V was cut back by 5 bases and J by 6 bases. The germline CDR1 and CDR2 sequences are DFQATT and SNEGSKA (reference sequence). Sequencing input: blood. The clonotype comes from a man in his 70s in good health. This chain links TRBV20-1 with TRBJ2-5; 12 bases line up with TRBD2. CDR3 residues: CSAETSGSQTQYF. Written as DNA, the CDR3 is TGCAGTGCTGAGACTAGCGGGAGCCAGACCCAGTACTTC.